The rows below give T cell receptor beta chains drawn from one sample of a study of CD8 T cells in ankylosing spondylitis. One entry per CDR3 protein results from TCRdb running MiXCR on the 5' RACE reads. In the table there are about 450,000 distinct CDR3 sequences, roughly a quarter of which are singletons. The sample taken for sequencing was blood, either unsorted or a sorted T cell fraction (not recorded which). The receptors shown here come from a male donor with ankylosing spondylitis. The CDR3 runs from the conserved cysteine through the conserved F or W. Fields, in order: V gene, J gene, CDR3 protein.

>TRBV7-2|TRBJ2-5
CASSLQGIGGTQYF
>TRBV20-1|TRBJ2-1
CSARTRAWMGDNEQFF
>TRBV20-1|TRBJ2-5
CSARVAGEGRETQYF
>TRBV12-3/TRBV12-4|TRBJ2-5
CASSLTSGSTKTQYF
>TRBV18|TRBJ2-1
CASSPGQGQYNEQFF
>TRBV6-1|TRBJ1-2
CASSGSRGDRRIYGYTF
>TRBV20-1|TRBJ1-4
CSAVGPTNEKLFF
>TRBV24-1|TRBJ2-1
CATSEGGGYNEQFF
>TRBV20-1|TRBJ2-1
CSARLAPKDNEQFF
>TRBV5-1|TRBJ1-1
CASSLVQGDTEAFF
>TRBV5-1|TRBJ1-1
CASSLLVVDTEAFF
>TRBV3-1|TRBJ1-2
CASSQEGVNYGYTF
>TRBV5-1|TRBJ2-1
CASRLEGNEQFF
>TRBV11-2|TRBJ2-5
CASSFNPGKQETQYF
>TRBV27|TRBJ1-2
CASSLRDRGSRYGYTF
>TRBV7-2|TRBJ1-4
CASSFDGLNEKLFF
>TRBV4-2|TRBJ2-2
CASSQTTGGPTGELFF
>TRBV5-1|TRBJ2-5
CASSLVGGYETQYF
>TRBV3-1|TRBJ1-1
CASSHFPEGDTEAFF
>TRBV11-3|TRBJ2-1
CASSPTGTSYNEQFF
>TRBV24-1|TRBJ2-3
CATSDFTGSRRGGTDTQYF
>TRBV7-9|TRBJ1-1
CASSLEGGTEAFF
>TRBV10-3|TRBJ2-1
CAISGGQEYNEQFF
>TRBV20-1|TRBJ2-2
CSARWGAGGDRELFF
>TRBV11-3|TRBJ2-7
CASSQRQGAYEQYF
>TRBV12-3/TRBV12-4|TRBJ2-3
CASIPRVLTDTQYF
>TRBV27|TRBJ2-1
CASSPSRDRGIYEQFF
>TRBV29-1|TRBJ1-1
CSVVTPGVTTEAFF
>TRBV6-5|TRBJ1-1
CASSYPLGGSNTEAFF
>TRBV5-6|TRBJ2-5
CASSLRGNGETQYF
>TRBV20-1|TRBJ1-1
CSAQGQVNTEAFF
>TRBV2|TRBJ1-2
CASSDRDYGYTF
>TRBV5-1|TRBJ2-6
CASSLSGGADVLTF
>TRBV3-1|TRBJ2-7
CASSQDRGSSYEQYF
>TRBV11-2|TRBJ2-1
CASIPTRLAGAPLSYNEQFF
>TRBV14|TRBJ2-3
CASTMGGRGIDTQYF
>TRBV29-1|TRBJ1-4
CSVLGVSEKLFF
>TRBV12-3/TRBV12-4|TRBJ2-1
CASSSSFGAGGPAYNEQFF
>TRBV7-2|TRBJ2-1
CASSLAWGPVFF
>TRBV5-6|TRBJ2-1
CASSLSLAGGPRYNEQFF
>TRBV10-3|TRBJ1-2
CAIREGGSTQGYTF
>TRBV12-3/TRBV12-4|TRBJ2-7
CASRRGAYEQYF
>TRBV15|TRBJ2-2
CATSRDRRNTGELFF
>TRBV3-1|TRBJ2-2
CASSLRRATGELFF
>TRBV7-6|TRBJ2-2
CASSLGRVNTGELFF
>TRBV12-3/TRBV12-4|TRBJ2-1
CASSLGGLAGDNEQFF
>TRBV12-3/TRBV12-4|TRBJ2-3
CASSLTNTQYF
>TRBV14|TRBJ1-2
CASSRQSGYGYTF
>TRBV12-3/TRBV12-4|TRBJ1-2
CASSRGQGRTLGYGYTF
>TRBV29-1|TRBJ2-1
CSALFLAGVVQFF
>TRBV29-1|TRBJ2-5
CSGSGLATAQYF
>TRBV5-1|TRBJ2-3
CASSPVLLTDTQYF
>TRBV24-1|TRBJ2-5
CATSDPQGGPQYF
>TRBV7-2|TRBJ2-1
CASSLSGTGSYEQFF